This TCR beta chain stems from a study of CD8 T cells in Susac syndrome. Concerning this clonotype: Its antigen is not identified.

RNA, at roughly 0.5 to 1 ug, was reverse transcribed with random hexamers. Amplification of TCR beta CDR3 used immunoSEQ multiplex PCR across 54 Vbeta and 13 Jbeta. In TCRdb, the immunoSEQ multiplex PCR reads were re-called with MiXCR into one record per CDR3 protein. The sample lists about 210,000 distinct CDR3 sequences, approximately 93% occurring once. The authors sequenced TCR beta from blood CD8+ and CD4+ T cells. Through negative isolation, CD4+ and CD8+ T cells were obtained, while TEMRA cells were enriched using FACS. Study-level findings and limits: The authors acknowledged that their TCR sequencing and HLA analysis involved a relatively small number of individuals.

Losses at the gene ends were 6 bases for V and 3 bases for J; bases not matched to a gene: 5. The CDR3 is 13 residues long. The TCR comes from a human donor in good health. V is TRBV12-3 or TRBV12-4 and J is TRBJ2-7, with TRBD1 matching over 7 bases. The sample comprised CD4+ T cells from PBMCs. The CDR3 DNA reads TGTGCCAGCAGGGGGGACAGCTTCTACGAGCAGTACTTC. Translation gives CASRGDSFYEQYF.